The rows below give T cell receptor beta chains drawn from one sample of a study of cytomegalovirus exposure and HLA in healthy donors. Some clones are missing from TCRdb's copy, which holds only in-frame ones; the method was immunoSEQ multiplex PCR. The sample lists 65,000 to 70,000 clones; roughly nine tenths were seen once. Sample: PBMCs. These receptors were taken from a man aged 18 to 35 in good health and CMV-seronegative. Each CDR3 is given with its conserved first and last residue. Each record gives: D gene, J gene, V gene, clone size, CDR3 protein, CDR3 DNA. The D gene is left open where the match is weak. Only some rows state a clone size, as once, few, many or a class for expanded clones.

>.|TRBJ1-2|TRBV27|.
CASSPLRTAEGYTF
TGTGCCAGCAGTCCCCTAAGGACAGCGGAAGGCTACACCTTC
>TRBD2|TRBJ2-3|TRBV9|.
CASSGPTSGITDTQYF
TGTGCCAGCAGCGGGCCGACTAGCGGGATCACAGATACGCAGTATTTT
>.|TRBJ1-2|TRBV7-2|.
CASSPRDWDYGYTF
TGTGCCAGCAGCCCGAGGGATTGGGACTATGGCTACACCTTC
>.|TRBJ2-7|TRBV7-9|.
CASSQIPPDWESEQYF
TGTGCCAGCAGCCAAATACCCCCGGACTGGGAGTCCGAGCAGTACTTC
>.|TRBJ2-1|TRBV30|once
CAWTWGEWDEQFF
TGTGCCTGGACCTGGGGGGAGTGGGATGAGCAGTTCTTC
>TRBD1|TRBJ2-7|TRBV27|.
CASRMGQIYEQYF
TGTGCCAGCAGGATGGGACAGATCTACGAGCAGTACTTC
>.|TRBJ2-7|TRBV5-8|.
CASSLGSRSTYEQYF
TGTGCCAGCAGCTTGGGTTCCCGGTCAACCTACGAGCAGTACTTC
>TRBD2|TRBJ2-5|TRBV11-2|.
CASSFGAGERETQYF
TGTGCCAGCAGCTTTGGGGCGGGAGAGAGAGAGACCCAGTACTTC
>.|TRBJ1-5|TRBV7-2|few
CASSLGNRNQPQHF
TGTGCCAGCAGCTTAGGAAACAGAAATCAGCCCCAGCATTTT
>TRBD1|TRBJ2-7|TRBV5-6|.
CASSLEGQRFGSYEQYF
TGTGCCAGCAGCTTGGAGGGACAGAGATTTGGGAGCTACGAGCAGTACTTC
>.|TRBJ1-5|TRBV19|.
CASSNSKNQPQHF
TGTGCCAGTAGTAATAGTAAGAACCAGCCCCAGCATTTT
>TRBD2|TRBJ2-2|TRBV4-2|.
CASSQDVGSGRGGDTGELFF
TGTGCCAGCAGCCAAGACGTGGGAAGCGGGAGAGGGGGGGACACCGGGGAGCTGTTTTTT
>TRBD2|TRBJ2-7|TRBV6-1|few
CASGQLAGETGEQYF
TGTGCCAGCGGCCAACTAGCGGGAGAGACGGGCGAGCAGTACTTC
>.|TRBJ2-2|TRBV5-1|.
CASSLNRVGIGELFF
TGCGCCAGCAGCCTTAACAGGGTTGGCATCGGGGAGCTGTTTTTT
>TRBD1|TRBJ1-2|TRBV7-8|.
CASSLDQGQQGGYTF
TGTGCCAGCAGCTTAGACCAGGGACAGCAAGGAGGCTACACCTTC
>.|TRBJ2-7|TRBV14|.
CASSLGLLYEQYF
TGTGCCAGCAGCTTGGGGCTACTCTACGAGCAGTACTTC
>TRBD2|TRBJ2-7|TRBV9|.
CASSEAGSRSEQYF
TGTGCCAGCAGCGAAGCGGGAAGCAGAAGTGAGCAGTACTTC
>.|TRBJ2-1|TRBV7-9|.
CASSSGGLPPRNEQFF
TGTGCCAGCAGCTCCGGAGGACTCCCCCCTCGGAATGAGCAGTTCTTC
>TRBD2|TRBJ2-4|TRBV9|.
CASSGTSGRGDKNIQYF
TGTGCCAGCAGCGGAACTAGCGGGAGAGGGGACAAAAACATTCAGTACTTC
>TRBD2|TRBJ2-1|TRBV15|.
CATSRGKASGGATYNEQFF
TGTGCCACCAGCAGAGGAAAGGCTAGCGGAGGTGCAACCTACAATGAGCAGTTCTTC
>.|TRBJ1-3|TRBV9|.
CASSTPTGSSGNTIYF
TGTGCCAGCAGCACCCCCACAGGGAGCTCTGGAAACACCATATATTTT
>.|TRBJ1-4|TRBV30|.
CAGGGRNEKLFF
TGTGCCGGGGGGGGGCGGAATGAAAAACTGTTTTTT